A selection of T cell receptor beta chains follows, all from one sample in a study of cytomegalovirus exposure and HLA in healthy donors. Clones were sequenced by immunoSEQ multiplex PCR, and TCRdb holds only the in-frame ones, with some missing. This table holds some 150,000 clones, approximately 79% found once. Sequenced: PBMCs. Receptor source: a man aged 35-49 years in good health and CMV-seropositive. Both conserved end residues are part of each CDR3. Fields, in order: D gene, clone size, J gene, V gene, CDR3 DNA, CDR3 protein. A D gene is named only where the DNA matches it firmly. Not every row has a clone size; where given, it reads once, few, many or a size class.

>TRBD1|NA|TRBJ1-4|TRBV30
TGTGCCTGGACCCTGGGACAGGGTACAACTAATGAAAAACTGTTTTTT
CAWTLGQGTTNEKLFF
>TRBD1|NA|TRBJ2-7|TRBV6-6
TGTGCCAGCAGTAAGCGCCGGGACAGGGTACACCACGAGCAGTACTTC
CASSKRRDRVHHEQYF
>NA|few|TRBJ2-4|TRBV19
TGTGCCAGTAGAAACCCTACAGAGTTGGGAAACATTCAGTACTTC
CASRNPTELGNIQYF
>NA|once|TRBJ1-3|TRBV5-1
TGCGCCAGCAGCTTGGATCTTTCCTCTGGAAACACCATATATTTT
CASSLDLSSGNTIYF
>NA|NA|TRBJ1-1|TRBV2
TGTGCCAGCAGTGAATCCCGGGGATTTAACACTGAAGCTTTCTTT
CASSESRGFNTEAFF
>NA|few|TRBJ1-4|TRBV9
TGTGCCAGCAGCGGCGAACAGGGACCTAATGAAAAACTGTTTTTT
CASSGEQGPNEKLFF
>NA|NA|TRBJ1-1|TRBV6-1
TGTGCCAGCAGTGGCCAAGTCCGCCGGTCGGACACTGAAGCTTTCTTT
CASSGQVRRSDTEAFF
>TRBD1|NA|TRBJ1-4|TRBV4-1
TGCGCCAGCAGCCAAGATCTATTTGGACAGGGTCGTGAAAAACTGTTTTTT
CASSQDLFGQGREKLFF
>TRBD1|NA|TRBJ1-2|TRBV2
TGTGCCAGCAGTGAAGGACAGGGGAGTCGCGGCTACACCTTC
CASSEGQGSRGYTF
>NA|NA|TRBJ2-1|TRBV5-1
TGCGCCAGCAGCTTGGTAGTCACTAATGAGCAGTTCTTC
CASSLVVTNEQFF
>TRBD2|NA|TRBJ2-3|TRBV19
TGTGCCAGTAGTACACTAGCGGAACTCACAGATACGCAGTATTTT
CASSTLAELTDTQYF
>TRBD2|NA|TRBJ2-5|TRBV28
TGTGCCAGCAGTCTACCCTCTAGCGGACAAGACCAGTACTTC
CASSLPSSGQDQYF
>TRBD1|NA|TRBJ1-2|TRBV6-5
TGTGCCAGCAGGAGGACAGGGCTTAACTATGGCTACACCTTC
CASRRTGLNYGYTF
>NA|NA|TRBJ2-7|TRBV21-1
TGTGCCAGCAGCAAAGCGCGGAACGAGCAGTACTTC
CASSKARNEQYF
>TRBD1|NA|TRBJ2-7|TRBV11-2
TGTGCCAGCAGCCCACCGGGACAGGGGCTTCACGAGCAGTACTTC
CASSPPGQGLHEQYF